The rows below give T cell receptor beta chains drawn from one sample of a study of cytomegalovirus exposure and HLA in healthy donors. Sequencing used immunoSEQ multiplex PCR; TCRdb keeps in-frame clones, though not all of them. This sample has 110,000 or so clones, with over 60% found just once. The material sequenced was PBMCs. The receptors stem from a man aged 35-49 years in good health and CMV-seropositive. Each CDR3 is given with its conserved first and last residue. A D gene is named only where the DNA matches it firmly. Size is stated for part of the rows, as once, few or many counts, or as a class when the clone is expanded.

cdr3_length d_call clone_size j_call v_call cdr3_aa cdr3_nt
15 NA NA TRBJ2-3 TRBV5-4 CASSSGLQSTDTQYF TGTGCCAGCAGCTCCGGACTGCAGAGCACAGATACGCAGTATTTT
15 NA NA TRBJ1-2 TRBV28 CASRNQGLASYGYTF TGTGCCAGCAGGAATCAGGGGTTGGCTTCCTATGGCTACACCTTC
14 NA NA TRBJ1-6 TRBV7-3 CASSLTGGRSPLHF TGTGCCAGCAGCTTAACGGGGGGGCGTTCACCCCTCCACTTT
18 NA NA TRBJ1-5 TRBV5-6 CASSDTPSGGGFNQPQHF TGTGCCAGCAGCGACACCCCGTCGGGGGGAGGATTCAACCAGCCCCAGCATTTT
13 NA NA TRBJ2-7 TRBV27 CASSPGWDYEQYF TGTGCCAGCAGCCCAGGGTGGGACTACGAGCAGTACTTC
14 TRBD1 NA TRBJ2-7 TRBV7-8 CASSMTGGKDEQYF TGTGCCAGCAGCATGACAGGGGGCAAGGACGAGCAGTACTTC
13 NA NA TRBJ1-1 TRBV12-5 CAITRVKNTEAFF TGTGCCATTACCAGGGTAAAGAACACTGAAGCTTTCTTT
16 NA NA TRBJ1-6 TRBV7-2 CASSLVFRAGDSPLHF TGTGCCAGCAGCTTAGTATTCAGGGCAGGGGATTCACCCCTCCACTTT
16 TRBD2 NA TRBJ2-6 TRBV6-1 CASSAGLAAGANVLTF TGTGCCAGCAGTGCCGGACTAGCGGCTGGGGCCAACGTCCTGACTTTC
19 TRBD2 NA TRBJ2-1 TRBV10-1 CASSPETDPGGDELNEQFF TGCGCCAGCTCGCCAGAAACTGATCCGGGGGGTGATGAGTTAAATGAGCAGTTCTTC
13 NA NA TRBJ1-4 TRBV5-1 CASSLIGSEKLFF TGCGCCAGCAGCTTGATCGGTTCTGAAAAACTGTTTTTT
14 TRBD2 NA TRBJ2-1 TRBV2 CASSGTRGLNEQFF TGTGCCAGCAGTGGGACTAGAGGGCTGAATGAGCAGTTCTTC
17 NA NA TRBJ2-4 TRBV11-2 CASSFPLRGNAKNIQYF TGTGCCAGCAGCTTTCCCCTACGGGGGAACGCCAAAAACATTCAGTACTTC
15 TRBD1 NA TRBJ1-2 TRBV5-1 CASSLEDRSYSGYTF TGCGCCAGCAGCCTAGAGGACAGGTCCTACTCCGGCTACACCTTC
16 TRBD1 NA TRBJ1-6 TRBV28 CASRPRTGGSVSPLHF TGTGCCAGCAGGCCTAGGACAGGGGGATCTGTGTCACCCCTCCACTTT
12 NA NA TRBJ1-1 TRBV7-9 CASSLVGDEAFF TGTGCCAGCAGCTTAGTAGGGGATGAAGCTTTCTTT
16 NA once TRBJ2-3 TRBV4-2 CASSPQGVGRTDTQYF TGTGCCAGCAGCCCCCAAGGGGTCGGTAGGACAGATACGCAGTATTTT
14 NA NA TRBJ2-3 TRBV5-8 CASSLPQLGGTQYF TGTGCCAGCAGCTTGCCCCAACTGGGGGGTACGCAGTATTTT
17 TRBD2 NA TRBJ2-3 TRBV4-2 CASSQEDSGESTDTQYF TGTGCCAGCAGCCAAGAAGACAGCGGGGAAAGCACAGATACGCAGTATTTT
14 NA NA TRBJ1-2 TRBV7-9 CASSPQGSNYGYTF TGTGCCAGCAGCCCTCAGGGAAGTAACTATGGCTACACCTTC
12 TRBD1 few TRBJ2-7 TRBV5-4 CASSRQGMGQYF TGTGCCAGCAGCCGACAGGGAATGGGACAGTACTTC
13 NA NA TRBJ2-7 TRBV10-3 CAISRDTGYEQYF TGTGCCATCAGTCGGGACACGGGATACGAGCAGTACTTC
15 TRBD1 NA TRBJ1-2 TRBV5-1 CASSSNRGLTDGYTF TGCGCCAGCAGCTCTAACAGGGGGCTGACGGATGGCTACACCTTC
13 NA NA TRBJ1-1 TRBV5-4 CASSPGVNTEAFF TGTGCCAGCAGCCCCGGGGTGAACACTGAAGCTTTCTTT
15 TRBD1 once TRBJ1-5 TRBV4-1 CASSTRQGTDQPQHF TGCGCCAGCAGCACTCGTCAGGGGACAGATCAGCCCCAGCATTTT
12 NA NA TRBJ1-6 TRBV15 CATSRATSPLHF TGTGCCACCAGCAGAGCAACATCACCCCTCCACTTT
16 NA NA TRBJ2-1 TRBV4-3 CASSQDWAADHNEQFF TGCGCCAGCAGCCAAGATTGGGCAGCCGACCACAATGAGCAGTTCTTC
16 TRBD1 NA TRBJ1-6 TRBV10-2 CASTTLRQGNNSPLHF TGCGCCAGCACGACCCTCCGACAGGGAAATAATTCACCCCTCCACTTT
15 TRBD1 once TRBJ1-1 TRBV6-5 CASSRDRGRGTEAFF TGTGCCAGCAGCCGCGACAGGGGAAGGGGGACTGAAGCTTTCTTT
15 NA NA TRBJ1-5 TRBV28 CASSLYRHDNQPQHF TGTGCCAGCAGTTTATACAGGCATGACAATCAGCCCCAGCATTTT
18 TRBD2 NA TRBJ2-7 TRBV4-3 CASSQGLAGGLRSDEQYF TGCGCCAGCAGCCAAGGACTAGCGGGGGGCCTCCGGTCCGACGAGCAGTACTTC
13 NA NA TRBJ2-5 TRBV2 CASSQTIGETQYF TGTGCCAGCAGCCAGACTATTGGGGAGACCCAGTACTTC
15 TRBD1 few TRBJ2-4 TRBV23-1 CASSQSTGGKNIQYF TGCGCCAGCAGTCAATCGACAGGGGGCAAAAACATTCAGTACTTC
13 NA NA TRBJ1-2 TRBV12-5 CASAMAGFYGYTF TGTGCTAGTGCCATGGCGGGCTTCTATGGCTACACCTTC